This TCR beta chain originates from a study of blood T cell repertoires in COVID-19 (dated by TCRdb to about 2020). Broadly, across the study: Samples covering the acute and convalescent phases of COVID-19 were provided by collaborators in the United States, Italy and Spain. The material from the prospective study consisted of cDNA or gDNA derived from T cells, B-cell-depleted T cells, or PBMCs. Deeply sampled blood TCRbeta repertoires from subjects exposed to, actively infected with, or recovered from COVID-19 were included in the dataset. The repertoires were released in a freely available public database intended as a resource for research on the immune response to SARS-CoV-2. Samples were obtained from the ongoing ImmuneRACE study (first 160 participants) and from 1,200 or so subjects provided by 6 global collaborators. The sample metadata nearly always contained a de-identified subject ID, COVID-19 status, age in years and sex. Where HLA class I and class II types were available, the types were taken from metadata supplied by the sample provider, not from assay-based typing. What the research found in general, with its limitations: The amount of clinical and demographic metadata varied by source and participant and was provided uncurated.

This clone showed up just once. What this receptor recognizes is not known. No much larger clone is present one base from it, and per-base qualities are unavailable. The CDR3 runs 16 residues from the cysteine to the phenylalanine. Of all the DNA, just the CDR3 is kept, 48 bases in frame from base 1. Clipping removes 5 bases from V and 2 bases from J, with 8 as the unmatched junction base count. Per the germline V gene, SGHTA is the CDR1 and FQGNSA is the CDR2. TCRbeta CDR3 regions were amplified from genomic DNA by means of the immunoSEQ Assay, a bias-controlled multiplex PCR. Under the source paper's analysis protocol: The number of nucleated cells in each sample was estimated by amplification of reference gene primers within the assay. To quantify the absolute abundance of each unique TCRbeta CDR3 rearrangement, sequence reads were collapsed and filtered. For each sample, productive Simpson clonality was calculated as the square root of Simpson's diversity index across productive rearrangements. The table was pulled from immuneACCESS by TCRdb, which kept in-frame rearrangements only. Such tables lose some clones; where checked, under half of the loss comes from unresolved V genes, and the rest has no known cause. D and trimming come from the DNA, and the V and J calls and clone size come from that table. This sample has just over 350,000 clones in its table, and roughly 90% of those were observed once. The top ten clones comprise just over 7% of the sample.

At one collaborating source in Seattle, patients were enrolled during active infection and were followed longitudinally through the course of disease. Each collaborating institution followed its own protocols to collect whole blood in K2EDTA tubes. Collaborator samples were shipped for TCRbeta analysis as frozen whole blood, isolated PBMCs, or DNA extracted from either sample type. The receptor was derived from a woman aged 55-69 years with COVID-19, enrolled during active disease. Here the chain combines TRBV7-2 and TRBJ2-1; TRBD2 fits 8 bases in the junction. The sequencing input was peripheral blood. In nucleotides, the sequence is TGTGCCAGCAGCCTGAGCGGGGGCCTAGCCTACAATGAGCAGTTCTTC. Its protein reads: CASSLSGGLAYNEQFF.